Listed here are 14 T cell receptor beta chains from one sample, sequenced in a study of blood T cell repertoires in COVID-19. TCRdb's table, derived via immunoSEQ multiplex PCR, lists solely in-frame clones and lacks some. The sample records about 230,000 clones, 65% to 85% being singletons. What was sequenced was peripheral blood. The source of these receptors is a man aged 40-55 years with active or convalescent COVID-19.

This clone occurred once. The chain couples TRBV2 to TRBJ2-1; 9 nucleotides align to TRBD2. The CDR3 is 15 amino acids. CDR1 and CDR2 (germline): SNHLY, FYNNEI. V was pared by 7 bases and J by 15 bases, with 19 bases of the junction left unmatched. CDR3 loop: CASTTPSGLAFIPFF. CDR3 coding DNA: TGTGCCAGCACCACGCCCTCGGGACTAGCCTTTATTCCGTTCTTC.

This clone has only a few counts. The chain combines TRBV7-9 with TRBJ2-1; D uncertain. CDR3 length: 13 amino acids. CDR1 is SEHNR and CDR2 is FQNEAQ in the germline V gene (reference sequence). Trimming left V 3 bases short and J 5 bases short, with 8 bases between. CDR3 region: CASSFHTNNEQFF. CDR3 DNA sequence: TGTGCCAGCAGCTTTCACACAAACAATGAGCAGTTCTTC.

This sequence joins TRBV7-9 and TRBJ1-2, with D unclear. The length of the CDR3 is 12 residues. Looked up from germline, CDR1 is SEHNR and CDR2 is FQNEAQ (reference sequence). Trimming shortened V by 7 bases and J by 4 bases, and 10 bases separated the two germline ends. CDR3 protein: CASKSGSYGYTF. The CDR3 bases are TGTGCCAGCAAAAGCGGTAGCTATGGCTACACCTTC. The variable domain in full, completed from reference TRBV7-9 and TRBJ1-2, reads DTGVSQNPRHKITKRGQNVTFRCDPISEHNRLYWYRQTLGQGPEFLTYFQNEAQLEKSRLLSDRFSAERPKGSFSTLEIQRTEQGDSAMYLCASKSGSYGYTFGSGTRLTVV.

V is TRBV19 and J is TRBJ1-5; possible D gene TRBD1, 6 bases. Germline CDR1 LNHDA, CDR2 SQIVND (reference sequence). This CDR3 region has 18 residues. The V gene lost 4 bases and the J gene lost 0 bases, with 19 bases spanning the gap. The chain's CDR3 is CASSTLIQGFYSNQPQHF. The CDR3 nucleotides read TGTGCCAGTAGTACTCTCATACAGGGATTTTATAGCAATCAGCCCCAGCATTTT.

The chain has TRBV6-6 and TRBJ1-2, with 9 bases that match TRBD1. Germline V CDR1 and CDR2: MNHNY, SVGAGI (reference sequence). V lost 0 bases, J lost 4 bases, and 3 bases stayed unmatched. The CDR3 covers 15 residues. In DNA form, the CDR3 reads TGTGCCAGCAGTTACTCGGACAGGGGTAGCTATGGCTACACCTTC. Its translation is CASSYSDRGSYGYTF.

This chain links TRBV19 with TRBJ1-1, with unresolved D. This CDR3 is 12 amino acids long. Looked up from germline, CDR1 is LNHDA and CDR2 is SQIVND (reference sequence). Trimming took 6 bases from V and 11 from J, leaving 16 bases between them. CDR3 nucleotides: TGTGCCAGTAGACCTGGCCCCAGCGAGGCTTTCTTT. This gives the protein CASRPGPSEAFF.

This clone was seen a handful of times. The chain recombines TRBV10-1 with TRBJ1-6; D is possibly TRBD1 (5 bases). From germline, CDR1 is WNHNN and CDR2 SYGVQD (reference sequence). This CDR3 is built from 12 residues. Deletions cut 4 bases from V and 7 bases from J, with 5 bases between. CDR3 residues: CASSAGNSPLHF. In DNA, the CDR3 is TGCGCCAGCAGTGCAGGGAATTCACCCCTCCACTTT.

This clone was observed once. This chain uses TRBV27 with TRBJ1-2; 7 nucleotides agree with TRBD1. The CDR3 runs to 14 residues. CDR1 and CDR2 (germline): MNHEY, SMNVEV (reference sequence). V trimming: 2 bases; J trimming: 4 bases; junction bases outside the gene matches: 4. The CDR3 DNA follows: TGTGCCAGCAGTTTAAGAGGGGGCGGCTATGGCTACACCTTC. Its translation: CASSLRGGGYGYTF.

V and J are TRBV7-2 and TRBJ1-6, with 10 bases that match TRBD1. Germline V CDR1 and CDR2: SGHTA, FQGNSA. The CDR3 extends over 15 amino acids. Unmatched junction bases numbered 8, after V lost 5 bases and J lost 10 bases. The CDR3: CASSGGDRGRSPLHF. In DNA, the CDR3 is TGTGCCAGCAGCGGGGGGGACAGGGGACGATCACCCCTCCACTTT.

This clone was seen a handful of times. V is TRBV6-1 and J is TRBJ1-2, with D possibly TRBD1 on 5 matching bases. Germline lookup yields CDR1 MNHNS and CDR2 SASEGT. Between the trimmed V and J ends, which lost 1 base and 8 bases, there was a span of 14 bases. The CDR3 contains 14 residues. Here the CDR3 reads CASSEGPGFRGYTF. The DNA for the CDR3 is TGTGCCAGCAGTGAAGGACCAGGGTTTAGGGGCTACACCTTC.

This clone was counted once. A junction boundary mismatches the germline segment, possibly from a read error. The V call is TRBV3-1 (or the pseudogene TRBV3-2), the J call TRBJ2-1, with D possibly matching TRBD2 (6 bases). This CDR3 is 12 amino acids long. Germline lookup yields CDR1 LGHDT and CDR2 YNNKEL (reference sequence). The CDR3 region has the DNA TGTGCCAGCAGCCAAGGGGTTACTAGCCGGCTCTTC. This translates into CASSQGVTSRLF.

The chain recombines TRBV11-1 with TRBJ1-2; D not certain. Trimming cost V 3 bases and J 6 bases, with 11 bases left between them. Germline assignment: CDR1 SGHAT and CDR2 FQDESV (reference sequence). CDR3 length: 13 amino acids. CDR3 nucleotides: TGTGCCAGCAGCTTCGGCGGCACGGATGGCTACACCTTC. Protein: CASSFGGTDGYTF.

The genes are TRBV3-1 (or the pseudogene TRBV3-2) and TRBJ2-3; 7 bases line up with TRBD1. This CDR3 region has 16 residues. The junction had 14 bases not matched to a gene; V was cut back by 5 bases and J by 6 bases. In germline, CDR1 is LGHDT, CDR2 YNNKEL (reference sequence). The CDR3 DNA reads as TGTGCCAGCAGCACCAGGACAGCTCCCAGGGGGGATACGCAGTATTTT. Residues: CASSTRTAPRGDTQYF.

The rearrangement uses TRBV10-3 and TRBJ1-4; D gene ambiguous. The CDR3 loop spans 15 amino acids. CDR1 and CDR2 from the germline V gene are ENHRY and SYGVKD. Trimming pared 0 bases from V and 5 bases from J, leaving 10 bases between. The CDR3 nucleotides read TGTGCCATCAGTGAGTCGGCGGGTTCAAATGAAAAACTGTTTTTT. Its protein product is CAISESAGSNEKLFF.